The present TCR beta chain was sequenced within a study of blood T cell repertoires in COVID-19. Looking at the study overall: Nucleic acid was either cDNA or gDNA, and it came from T cells, B-cell-depleted T cells, or PBMCs.

Assay: immunoSEQ multiplex PCR; the TCRdb copy retains only in-frame clones and omits some. The data hold 190,000 or so clones, with around 78% observed a single time. The V gene end was trimmed by 4 bases and the J gene end by 3 bases; junction bases not matched to a gene: 8. Germline loops: CDR1 SGHRS, CDR2 YFSETQ. There are 15 residues in the CDR3. This clonotype originated in an elderly woman with active or convalescent COVID-19. The specimen was peripheral blood. The chain employs TRBV5-1 and TRBJ2-7, with TRBD2 identical over 9 bases. The CDR3 loop reads CASSMGLADFYEQYF. The CDR3 DNA follows: TGCGCCAGCAGCATGGGACTAGCTGACTTCTACGAGCAGTACTTC.